The next 31 T cell receptor beta chains were all read from a single sample in a study of OX40 agonist ivuxolimab in advanced cancers. Generated by immunoSEQ multiplex PCR, the TCRdb table keeps only in-frame clones and is missing some. The sample carries approximately 94,000 clones, around 90% recorded once. The specimen was CD4+ or CD8+ T cells sorted from blood, collected in a trial of the OX40 agonist ivuxolimab. The receptors were gathered from an adult with an advanced solid tumor such as melanoma, head and neck, liver or kidney cancer.

The chain recombines TRBV12-5 with TRBJ1-1, with 7 bases identical to TRBD1. The germline CDR1 and CDR2 sequences are LGHNT and FRNRAP. The CDR3 spans 15 residues. Trimming took 6 bases from V and 4 from J; bases not matched to a gene: 11. The chain's CDR3 is CASGLKGAGGTEAFF. CDR3 coding DNA: TGTGCTAGTGGCTTAAAGGGGGCGGGCGGCACTGAAGCTTTCTTT.

J is TRBJ2-3 and V is TRBV5-6; D gene ambiguous. The germline gives CDR1 SGHDT, CDR2 YYEEEE. V lost 2 bases, J lost 5 bases, and 3 bases lay in between. The CDR3 spans 11 residues. CDR3 amino acids: CASSLGDTQYF. The CDR3 coding sequence is TGTGCCAGCAGCTTAGGAGATACGCAGTATTTT.

This clone has more than one count but fewer than ten. The rearrangement links TRBV6-1 to TRBJ2-7, with D unclear. V lost 4 bases and J lost 3, with 13 bases in between. The CDR3 totals 14 residues. Germline-derived CDR1 and CDR2 are MNHNS and SASEGT. The CDR3 nucleotides are TGTGCCAGCAGTGCGCGGAATGGCGGCTACGAGCAGTACTTC. Translated: CASSARNGGYEQYF.

The chain joins TRBV6-6 to TRBJ1-4; D is perhaps TRBD1 (6 bases). Germline V gene data show CDR1 as MNHNY and CDR2 as SVGAGI (reference sequence). V dropped 5 bases and J dropped 13 bases, with 20 bases sitting between them. The CDR3 runs 14 residues. The CDR3 here is CASSPGTTTGGLFF. The CDR3 bases are TGTGCCAGCAGTCCCGGGACAACTACGGGAGGACTGTTTTTT.

For the CDR3, the DNA is TGTGCCAGCAGTGAAGGGACAGGGTTCTACGAGCAGTACTTC. Translating gives CASSEGTGFYEQYF. The chain has TRBV2 and TRBJ2-7; 8 bases are shared with TRBD1. The CDR3 spans 14 residues. The V gene's germline CDR1 is SNHLY and CDR2 FYNNEI. With V trimmed by 1 base and J by 3 bases, 2 bases remained unmatched.

The chain couples TRBV6-1 to TRBJ2-2, with TRBD2 identical over 7 bases. Germline loops: CDR1 MNHNS, CDR2 SASEGT. The CDR3 totals 13 residues. With 4 bases clipped from V and 4 bases from J, the junction kept 0 bases outside the gene matches. CDR3 coding DNA: TGTGCCAGCAGTGGCGGGGGCACCGGGGAGCTGTTTTTT. Amino acid sequence: CASSGGGTGELFF.

In this sample, this clone turned up once. This chain uses TRBV19 with TRBJ2-7; no firm D call. Trimming removed 3 bases at V and 3 bases at J, with 9 bases between. Germline V gene sequence: CDR1 LNHDA, CDR2 SQIVND (reference sequence). The CDR3 totals 13 residues. The CDR3 protein is CASSIGRNYEQYF. The CDR3 bases are TGTGCCAGTAGTATCGGCAGAAACTACGAGCAGTACTTC.

This clone has more than one count but fewer than ten. The chain uses TRBV13 and TRBJ2-2; a weak D match, TRBD1 (5 bases). V lost 4 bases, J lost 0 bases, and 9 bases lay in between. Per germline, CDR1 PRHDT and CDR2 FYEKMQ (reference sequence). CDR3 size: 15 residues. CDR3 DNA: TGTGCCAGCAGCTGGGGCGTCACGAACACCGGGGAGCTGTTTTTT. It translates to CASSWGVTNTGELFF.

The chain carries TRBV13 and TRBJ1-2; D possibly corresponds to TRBD1 (5 bases). Germline values: CDR1 PRHDT, CDR2 FYEKMQ (reference sequence). CDR3 length equals 16 residues. The V and J ends lost 5 bases and 3 bases respectively, with 19 bases between them. This CDR3 is CASSPHRRTGDYGYTF. CDR3 bases: TGTGCCAGCAGCCCGCACAGAAGGACGGGGGACTATGGCTACACCTTC.

The rearrangement links TRBV4-3 to TRBJ1-4; D might be TRBD1 (5 bases). The length of the CDR3 is 18 residues. V shed 0 bases and J shed 0 bases, with 14 bases lying between them. Germline CDR1 reads LGHNA; CDR2 reads YSLEER. This CDR3 is CASSQERTGAATNEKLFF. The CDR3 nucleotides are TGCGCCAGCAGCCAAGAACGAACAGGAGCTGCAACTAATGAAAAACTGTTTTTT.

DNA for the CDR3: TGTGCCTGGAGTGTGGACAGAACCAATCAGCCCCAGCATTTT. Its translation: CAWSVDRTNQPQHF. This chain uses TRBV30 with TRBJ1-5; a weak D match, TRBD1 (6 bases). From germline, CDR1 is GTSNPN and CDR2 SVGIG (reference sequence). CDR3 length: 14 residues. Trimming took off 0 bases at V and 3 bases at J, with 9 bases between the two ends.

The gene calls are TRBV4-1 and TRBJ2-1; TRBD2 aligns across 16 bases. Losses at the gene ends were 4 bases for V and 9 bases for J; bases not matched to a gene: 6. Germline CDR1 reads MGHRA; CDR2 reads YSYEKL. The CDR3 loop spans 16 amino acids. This chain's CDR3 is CASSPGTSGRGSEQFF. The DNA of the CDR3 is TGCGCCAGCAGCCCCGGGACTAGCGGGAGGGGTAGTGAGCAGTTCTTC.

V usage is TRBV4-1 and J usage is TRBJ2-5, with no clear D. CDR1 MGHRA and CDR2 YSYEKL come from the germline V gene. Deletions cut 0 bases from V and 9 bases from J, with 17 bases between. There are 15 residues in the CDR3. The DNA for the CDR3 is TGCGCCAGCAGCCAAGATAACCTCCGGCCAAGTGCCCAGTACTTC. Its translation: CASSQDNLRPSAQYF.

The chain combines TRBV27 with TRBJ1-2; possibly TRBD1 for D (6 bases). V shed 6 bases and J shed 3 bases, with 11 bases lying between them. The CDR3 is 13 residues long. Germline CDR1 MNHEY, CDR2 SMNVEV (reference sequence). DNA for the CDR3: TGTGCCAGCAGAGACAGGCGGGACTATGGCTACACCTTC. The encoded protein is CASRDRRDYGYTF.

This clone was counted once. The rearrangement joins TRBV4-1 to TRBJ2-1, with no clear D. Germline CDR1 and CDR2: MGHRA and YSYEKL. Trimming pared 0 bases from V and 10 bases from J, leaving 7 bases between. The CDR3 covers 12 residues. The chain's CDR3 is CASSQDTREQFF. As DNA, the CDR3 is TGCGCCAGCAGCCAAGATACGAGGGAGCAGTTCTTC.

V and J are TRBV5-5 and TRBJ1-5, with 9 bases that match TRBD1. Germline V gene data show CDR1 as SGHKS and CDR2 as YYEKEE (reference sequence). The CDR3 length is 14 residues. J was trimmed by 6 bases and V by 3 bases; bases with no gene match: 4. The CDR3 region has the DNA TGTGCCAGCAGCTCCGGGACAGGGATTCAGCCCCAGCATTTT. It translates to CASSSGTGIQPQHF.

This chain uses TRBV7-6 with TRBJ1-6; a weak D match, TRBD1 (6 bases). Germline lookup yields CDR1 SGHVS and CDR2 FNYEAQ. Deletions cut 4 bases from V and 10 bases from J, with 20 bases between. This CDR3 region has 16 residues. CDR3 DNA: TGTGCCAGCAGCTCTACCTCCCAGGGGCGGGGGTCACCCCTCCACTTT. Translating it yields CASSSTSQGRGSPLHF.

This clone has just one count. The rearrangement links TRBV5-1 to TRBJ2-7; TRBD2 agrees at 7 bases. The trim removed 3 bases at V and 5 bases at J, leaving 5 bases unmatched. Germline values: CDR1 SGHRS, CDR2 YFSETQ. The CDR3 contains 13 residues. The CDR3 nucleotides are TGCGCCAGCAGCTACGGGACTATCGACGAGCAGTACTTC. Its translation: CASSYGTIDEQYF. Supplemented by reference TRBV5-1 and TRBJ2-7, the full variable domain reads KAGVTQTPRYLIKTRGQQVTLSCSPISGHRSVSWYQQTPGQGLQFLFEYFSETQRNKGNFPGRFSGRQFSNSRSEMNVSTLELGDSALYLCASSYGTIDEQYFGPGTRLTVT.

The chain employs TRBV27 and TRBJ2-3; no definite D call. Germline assignment: CDR1 MNHEY and CDR2 SMNVEV (reference sequence). The ends were cut back, 2 bases at V and 2 bases at J, with 11 bases in the middle. The CDR3 loop spans 15 amino acids. The CDR3 loop is CASSLDPQLTDTQYF. CDR3 sequence (DNA): TGTGCCAGCAGTTTAGACCCACAACTCACAGATACGCAGTATTTT.

The chain recombines TRBV2 with TRBJ1-1; D gene unclear. Germline CDR1 is SNHLY and CDR2 is FYNNEI. V was trimmed by 7 bases and J by 4 bases, leaving 10 bases between them. This CDR3 spans 12 amino acids. This CDR3 reads CASIPASTEAFF. CDR3 DNA sequence: TGTGCCAGCATCCCAGCCTCCACTGAAGCTTTCTTT.

A single count supports this clone. The chain carries TRBV5-6 and TRBJ2-2; no definite D call. CDR1 is SGHDT, CDR2 YYEEEE, per germline. Trimming removed 4 bases from V and 1 base from J, with 11 bases in between. The CDR3 runs 15 residues. DNA of the CDR3: TGTGCCAGCAGCCACAATTACTTGAACACCGGGGAGCTGTTTTTT. Translated, it gives CASSHNYLNTGELFF.

V gene TRBV19 combines with J gene TRBJ1-1; D gene uncertain. The CDR3 covers 11 residues. Trimming cost V 5 bases and J 7 bases, with 8 bases left between them. Germline CDR1 is LNHDA and CDR2 is SQIVND (reference sequence). As DNA, the CDR3 is TGTGCCAGTAGTGGACCTTATGAAGCTTTCTTT. It yields the protein CASSGPYEAFF.

This clone has only one observation. The V and J genes are TRBV13 and TRBJ2-7; 12 nucleotides match TRBD1. The length of the CDR3 is 16 residues. The V gene's germline CDR1 is PRHDT and CDR2 FYEKMQ (reference sequence). V was pared by 5 bases and J by 7 bases, with 12 bases of the junction left unmatched. The CDR3 reads CASSPRGTGGFGEQYF. As DNA, the CDR3 is TGTGCCAGCAGCCCTAGGGGGACAGGGGGCTTCGGGGAGCAGTACTTC. The variable domain in full, with the rest retrieved from reference TRBV13 and TRBJ2-7, is AAGVIQSPRHLIKEKRETATLKCYPIPRHDTVYWYQQGPGQDPQFLISFYEKMQSDKGSIPDRFSAQQFSDYHSELNMSSLELGDSALYFCASSPRGTGGFGEQYFGPGTRLTVT.

The rearrangement uses TRBV5-1 and TRBJ2-3, with TRBD1 matching over 8 bases. Germline-derived CDR1 and CDR2 are SGHRS and YFSETQ. This CDR3 has 19 residues. The V segment lost 3 bases and the J segment 4 bases; nucleotides outside the gene matches: 19. The CDR3 DNA is TGCGCCAGCAGCTCGTCGGGTGCGACAGGGGACAGTTGGGCAGATACGCAGTATTTT. Translation: CASSSSGATGDSWADTQYF.

This chain joins TRBV6-1 and TRBJ1-5; D gene ambiguous. The V gene lost 7 bases and the J gene lost 2 bases, with 12 bases spanning the gap. The CDR3 is 14 residues long. Germline CDR1 is MNHNS and CDR2 is SASEGT. CDR3 protein: CASINGLGNQPQHF. The CDR3 coding sequence is TGTGCCAGCATCAACGGACTGGGCAATCAGCCCCAGCATTTT.

The rearrangement joins TRBV7-2 to TRBJ2-5; a weak D match, TRBD2 (5 bases). V lost 3 bases and J lost 5, with 13 bases in between. CDR3 size: 14 residues. From germline, CDR1 is SGHTA and CDR2 FQGNSA. The CDR3 loop is CASSLAITGETQYF. The CDR3 nucleotides read TGTGCCAGCAGCTTGGCGATTACGGGGGAGACCCAGTACTTC.

This rearrangement joins TRBV2 to TRBJ1-2; 10 bases align to TRBD1. This CDR3 region has 18 residues. The junction had 19 bases not matched to a gene; V was cut back by 7 bases and J by 5 bases. Looked up from germline, CDR1 is SNHLY and CDR2 is FYNNEI. Written as DNA, the CDR3 is TGTGCCAGCAATACCAATAGCGAGACAGGGGGCGGGCATTATGGCTACACCTTC. Its translation is CASNTNSETGGGHYGYTF.

This clone was detected only once. The chain uses TRBV9 and TRBJ2-1; D is possibly TRBD1 (6 bases). Per germline, CDR1 SGDLS and CDR2 YYNGEE. Deletions cut 2 bases from V and 0 bases from J, with 9 bases between. This CDR3 region has 15 residues. Here the CDR3 DNA reads TGTGCCAGCAGCGTGTCAGGGGACTCCTACAATGAGCAGTTCTTC. Translation gives CASSVSGDSYNEQFF.

This clone was observed a few times. The rearrangement joins TRBV2 to TRBJ1-1; D might be TRBD1 (6 bases). The CDR3 is made up of 14 amino acids. V gave up 9 bases and J gave up 4 bases, with 18 bases separating them. Germline assignment: CDR1 SNHLY and CDR2 FYNNEI. CDR3 in DNA: TGTGCCAGATTGGAAACAGGGATAGGCACTGAAGCTTTCTTT. This gives the protein CARLETGIGTEAFF.

V gene TRBV2 combines with J gene TRBJ2-2; 7 positions agree with TRBD2. There are 16 residues in the CDR3. The trim removed 3 bases at V and 3 bases at J, leaving 7 bases unmatched. Germline V gene sequence: CDR1 SNHLY, CDR2 FYNNEI. The CDR3, as DNA: TGTGCCAGCAGTGACATGGCGGGGGAGGACACCGGGGAGCTGTTTTTT. Its translation: CASSDMAGEDTGELFF. The entire variable domain, with the rest obtained from reference TRBV2 and TRBJ2-2, is as follows: EPEVTQTPSHQVTQMGQEVILRCVPISNHLYFYWYRQILGQKVEFLVSFYNNEISEKSEIFDDQFSVERPDGSNFTLKIRSTKLEDSAMYFCASSDMAGEDTGELFFGEGSRLTVL.

The chain is built from TRBV7-2 and TRBJ1-2, with D tentatively TRBD1 (5 bases). CDR1 is SGHTA and CDR2 is FQGNSA in the germline V gene. Between the trimmed V and J ends, which lost 5 bases and 6 bases, there was a span of 7 bases. The CDR3 extends over 11 amino acids. In DNA form, the CDR3 reads TGTGCCAGCAGCACGGGGGATGGCTACACCTTC. It codes for CASSTGDGYTF.